Included here is one T cell receptor beta chain sequence, with context. These data come from a study of blood T cell repertoires in COVID-19. Study-wide context: Acute-phase and convalescent COVID-19 samples originated in the United States, Italy and Spain.

Original analysis: Estimation of nucleated cell counts relied on the amplification of reference gene primers. Generated by immunoSEQ multiplex PCR, the TCRdb table keeps only in-frame clones and is missing some. V, J and clone size reflect that table, while D and trimming were determined from the DNA. The sample lists 50,000 to 60,000 clones, approximately 85% seen once, with more than 9.5% in the top ten. Germline CDR1 and CDR2: GTSNPN and SVGIG (reference sequence). V lost 4 bases and J lost 3, with 15 bases in between. CDR3 size: 14 residues. The rearrangement joins TRBV30 to TRBJ1-2, with D possibly matching TRBD1 (6 bases). The clonotype comes from a human donor in a cohort sampled during active COVID-19. The sequenced material came from peripheral blood. CDR3 amino acids: CAWNMGGADYGYTF. CDR3 DNA sequence: TGTGCCTGGAATATGGGGGGGGCCGACTATGGCTACACCTTC.